Included here is one T cell receptor beta chain sequence, with context. With 2 bases removed from V and 4 bases from J, the gap between germline ends came to 15 bases. CDR1 MDHEN and CDR2 SYDVKM come from the germline V gene. CDR3 length equals 16 residues. The sample is drawn from a study of blood T cell repertoires in COVID-19. Study-level background: Specimens from acute and convalescent COVID-19 originated in the United States, Italy and Spain.

The table came from immunoSEQ multiplex PCR; TCRdb's copy has only in-frame clones and leaves some out. The sample yields about 51,000 clones, 91% seen once. This sequence joins TRBV28 and TRBJ1-3, with a possible D match to TRBD1 (5 bases). The receptor was isolated from a man aged 45-65 years with acute or convalescent COVID-19. The specimen sequenced was peripheral blood. The DNA of the CDR3 is TGTGCCAGCAGTTTAGGGGGGGAATACAAAGGAAACACCATATATTTT. Protein sequence: CASSLGGEYKGNTIYF.